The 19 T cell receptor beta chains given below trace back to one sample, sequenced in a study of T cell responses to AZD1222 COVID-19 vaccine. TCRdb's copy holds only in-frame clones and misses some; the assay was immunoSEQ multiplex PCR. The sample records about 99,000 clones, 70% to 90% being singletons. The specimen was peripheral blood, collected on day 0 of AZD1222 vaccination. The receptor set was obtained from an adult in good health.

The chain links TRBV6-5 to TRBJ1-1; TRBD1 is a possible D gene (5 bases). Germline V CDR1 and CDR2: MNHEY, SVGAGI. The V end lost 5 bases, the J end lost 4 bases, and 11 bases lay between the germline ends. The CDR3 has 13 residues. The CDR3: CASSPKQGTEAFF. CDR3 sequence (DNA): TGTGCCAGCAGTCCCAAGCAGGGCACTGAAGCTTTCTTT.

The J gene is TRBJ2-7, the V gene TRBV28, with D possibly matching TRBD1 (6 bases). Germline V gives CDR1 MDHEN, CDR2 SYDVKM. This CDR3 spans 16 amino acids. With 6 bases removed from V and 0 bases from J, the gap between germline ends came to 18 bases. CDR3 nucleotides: TGTGCCAGCAGCCCAATTGAGACAGGCGCCTCCTACGAGCAGTACTTC. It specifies CASSPIETGASYEQYF.

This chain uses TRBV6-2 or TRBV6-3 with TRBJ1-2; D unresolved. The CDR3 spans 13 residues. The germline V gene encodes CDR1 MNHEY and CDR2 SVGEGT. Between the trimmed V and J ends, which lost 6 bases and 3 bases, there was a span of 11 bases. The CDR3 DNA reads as TGTGCCAGCAGCCTGGGAAGGGACTATGGCTACACCTTC. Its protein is CASSLGRDYGYTF.

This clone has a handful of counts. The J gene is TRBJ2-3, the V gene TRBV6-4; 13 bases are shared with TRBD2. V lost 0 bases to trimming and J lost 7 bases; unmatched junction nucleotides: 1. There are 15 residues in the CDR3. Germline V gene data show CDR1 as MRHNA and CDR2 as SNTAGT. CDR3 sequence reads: CASSDSTSGGYTQYF. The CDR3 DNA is TGTGCCAGCAGTGACTCGACTAGCGGGGGGTATACGCAGTATTTT.

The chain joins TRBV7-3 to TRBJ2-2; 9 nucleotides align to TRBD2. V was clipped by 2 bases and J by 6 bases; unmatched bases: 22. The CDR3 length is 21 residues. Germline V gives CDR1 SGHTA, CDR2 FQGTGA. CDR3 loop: CASSLRPPTSGSHYKAGELFF. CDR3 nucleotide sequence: TGTGCCAGCAGCTTACGCCCTCCCACTAGCGGGTCCCACTATAAGGCCGGGGAGCTGTTTTTT. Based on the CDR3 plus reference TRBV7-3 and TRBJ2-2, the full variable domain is GAGVSQTPSNKVTEKGKYVELRCDPISGHTALYWYRQSLGQGPEFLIYFQGTGAADDSGLPNDRFFAVRPEGSVSTLKIQRTERGDSAVYLCASSLRPPTSGSHYKAGELFFGEGSRLTVL.

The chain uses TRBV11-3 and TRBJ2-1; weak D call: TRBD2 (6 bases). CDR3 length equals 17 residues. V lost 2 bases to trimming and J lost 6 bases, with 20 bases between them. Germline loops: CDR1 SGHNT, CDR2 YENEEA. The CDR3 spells CASSLSAGGYGGNEQFF. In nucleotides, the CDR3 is TGTGCCAGCAGCTTATCCGCCGGGGGATATGGTGGCAATGAGCAGTTCTTC.

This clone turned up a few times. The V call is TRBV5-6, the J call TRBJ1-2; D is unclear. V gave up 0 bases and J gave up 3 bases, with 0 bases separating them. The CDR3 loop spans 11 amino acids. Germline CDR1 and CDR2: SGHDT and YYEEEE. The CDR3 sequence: CASSLDYGYTF. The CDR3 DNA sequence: TGTGCCAGCAGCTTGGACTATGGCTACACCTTC. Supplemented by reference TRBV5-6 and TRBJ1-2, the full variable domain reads DAGVTQSPTHLIKTRGQQVTLRCSPKSGHDTVSWYQQALGQGPQFIFQYYEEEERQRGNFPDRFSGHQFPNYSSELNVNALLLGDSALYLCASSLDYGYTFGSGTRLTVV.

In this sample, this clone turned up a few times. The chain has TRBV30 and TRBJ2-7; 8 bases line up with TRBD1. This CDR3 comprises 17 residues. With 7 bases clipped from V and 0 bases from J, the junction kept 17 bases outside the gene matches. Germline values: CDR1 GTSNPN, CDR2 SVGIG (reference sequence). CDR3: CALPAMSWTGSSYEQYF. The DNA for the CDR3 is TGTGCCTTACCCGCCATGTCCTGGACAGGGAGCTCCTACGAGCAGTACTTC.

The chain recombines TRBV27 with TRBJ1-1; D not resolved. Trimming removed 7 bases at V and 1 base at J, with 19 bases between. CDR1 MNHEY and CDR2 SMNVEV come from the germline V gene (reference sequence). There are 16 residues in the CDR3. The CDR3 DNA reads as TGTGCCAGCATCCCTTTCCGGGGTTCAGGGAACACTGAAGCTTTCTTT. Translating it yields CASIPFRGSGNTEAFF.

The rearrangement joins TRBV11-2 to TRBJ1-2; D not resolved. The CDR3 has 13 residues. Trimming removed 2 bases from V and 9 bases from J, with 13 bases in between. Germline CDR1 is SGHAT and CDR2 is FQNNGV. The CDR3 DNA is TGTGCCAGCAGCTTACCTTCCAACCTGCGCTACACCTTC. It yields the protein CASSLPSNLRYTF.

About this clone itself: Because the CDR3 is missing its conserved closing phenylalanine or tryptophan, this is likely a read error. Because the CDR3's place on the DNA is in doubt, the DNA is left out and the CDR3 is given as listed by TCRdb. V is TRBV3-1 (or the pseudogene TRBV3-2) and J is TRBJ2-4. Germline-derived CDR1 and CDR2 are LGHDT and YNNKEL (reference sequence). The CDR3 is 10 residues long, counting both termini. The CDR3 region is CASNRDLRWS.

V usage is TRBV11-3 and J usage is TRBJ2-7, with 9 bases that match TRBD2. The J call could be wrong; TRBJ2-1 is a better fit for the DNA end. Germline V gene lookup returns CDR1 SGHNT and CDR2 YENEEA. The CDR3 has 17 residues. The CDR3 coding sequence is TGTGCCAGCAGCTTAGGGGAGGTGGTAGCGGGAGTTGGTGAGCAGTTCTTC. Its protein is CASSLGEVVAGVGEQFF.

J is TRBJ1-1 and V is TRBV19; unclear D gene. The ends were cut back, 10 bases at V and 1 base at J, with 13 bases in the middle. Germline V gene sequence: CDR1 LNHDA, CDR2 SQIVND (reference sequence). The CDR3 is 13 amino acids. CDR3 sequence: CAIRDTSNTEAFF. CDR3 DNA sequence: TGTGCCATCCGTGACACGTCGAACACTGAAGCTTTCTTT.

Here the CDR3 DNA reads TGTGCCGGAAACAGAAACATGAACACTGAAGCTTTCTTT. It encodes CAGNRNMNTEAFF. The chain carries TRBV30 and TRBJ1-1, with unresolved D. V lost 8 bases, J lost 0 bases, and 13 bases lay in between. Germline V gene lookup returns CDR1 GTSNPN and CDR2 SVGIG (reference sequence). This CDR3 is built from 13 residues. Using reference TRBV30 and TRBJ1-1 for the parts outside the CDR3, the full variable domain is SQTIHQWPATLVQPVGSPLSLECTVEGTSNPNLYWYRQAAGRGLQLLFYSVGIGQISSEVPQNLSASRPQDRQFILSSKKLLLSDSGFYLCAGNRNMNTEAFFGQGTRLTVV.

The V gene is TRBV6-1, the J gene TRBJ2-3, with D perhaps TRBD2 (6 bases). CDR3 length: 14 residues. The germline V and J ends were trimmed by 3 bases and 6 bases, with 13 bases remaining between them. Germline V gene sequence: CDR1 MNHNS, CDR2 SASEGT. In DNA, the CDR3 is TGTGCCAGCAGTGATACTAGCAAGTTTGATACGCAGTATTTT. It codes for CASSDTSKFDTQYF.

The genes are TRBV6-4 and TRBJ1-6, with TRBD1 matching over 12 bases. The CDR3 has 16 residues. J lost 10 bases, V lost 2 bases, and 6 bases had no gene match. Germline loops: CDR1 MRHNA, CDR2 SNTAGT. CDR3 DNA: TGTGCCAGCAGTGACCCGGGACAGGGGGCTCAATCACCCCTCCACTTT. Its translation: CASSDPGQGAQSPLHF.

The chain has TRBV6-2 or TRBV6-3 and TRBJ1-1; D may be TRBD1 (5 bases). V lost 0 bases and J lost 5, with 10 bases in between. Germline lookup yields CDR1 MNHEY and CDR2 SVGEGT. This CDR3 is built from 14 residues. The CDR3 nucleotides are TGTGCCAGCAGTTACTCGTCCAAGGGGACTGAAGCTTTCTTT. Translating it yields CASSYSSKGTEAFF.

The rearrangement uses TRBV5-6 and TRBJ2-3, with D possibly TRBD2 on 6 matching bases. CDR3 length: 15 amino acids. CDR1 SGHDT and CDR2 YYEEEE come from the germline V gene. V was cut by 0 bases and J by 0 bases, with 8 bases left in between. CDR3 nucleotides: TGTGCCAGCAGCTTGGACGCGGGGAGCACAGATACGCAGTATTTT. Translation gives CASSLDAGSTDTQYF.

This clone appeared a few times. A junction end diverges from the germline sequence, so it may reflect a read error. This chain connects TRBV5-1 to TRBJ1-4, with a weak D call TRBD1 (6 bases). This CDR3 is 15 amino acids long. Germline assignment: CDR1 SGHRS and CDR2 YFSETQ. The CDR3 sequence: CASSLGDRLNEKLFF. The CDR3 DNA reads TGTGCCAGCAGCTTGGGAGACAGGCTAAATGAAAAACTGTTTTTT.